This TCR beta chain derives from a study of control samples from healthy donors and cancer patients. This clone appeared a single time. Here immunoSEQ multiplex PCR was the method, and the copy in TCRdb shows in-frame clones only, minus some. Counted here are approximately 86,000 clones, approximately 95% occurring once; the ten biggest clones make up about 1.5%. The sequenced material came from blood. This clonotype was sampled from a woman in her 30s in good health.

CDR3 DNA: TGTGCCTGGAGACCAACCCCCCGGGGGCGACTTAACTATGGCTACACCTTC. Translated, it gives CAWRPTPRGRLNYGYTF. The chain has TRBV30 and TRBJ1-2, with a tentative D call TRBD1 (6 bases). The CDR3 consists of 17 residues. With 3 bases removed from V and 1 base from J, the gap between germline ends came to 21 bases. CDR1 GTSNPN and CDR2 SVGIG come from the germline V gene (reference sequence).